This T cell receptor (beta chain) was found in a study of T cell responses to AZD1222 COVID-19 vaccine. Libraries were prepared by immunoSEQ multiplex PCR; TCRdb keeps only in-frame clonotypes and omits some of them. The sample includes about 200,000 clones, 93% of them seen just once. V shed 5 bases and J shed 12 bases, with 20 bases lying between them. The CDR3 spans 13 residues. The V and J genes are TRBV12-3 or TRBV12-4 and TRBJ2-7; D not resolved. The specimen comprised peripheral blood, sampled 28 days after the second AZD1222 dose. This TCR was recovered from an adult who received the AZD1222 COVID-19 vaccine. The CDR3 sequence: CASSTREDRGSYF. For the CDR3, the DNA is TGTGCCAGCAGTACCCGAGAGGACCGAGGATCGTACTTC.